The TCR beta chain under discussion was sequenced for a study of T cell responses to AZD1222 COVID-19 vaccine. TCRdb keeps only in-frame clones here, not all; method: immunoSEQ multiplex PCR. This table has some 130,000 clones, roughly 91% appearing once. A word on this clone: Its antigen is currently unknown.

Looked up from germline, CDR1 is MDHEN and CDR2 is SYDVKM. Between the trimmed V and J ends, which lost 3 bases and 6 bases, there was a span of 3 bases. The CDR3 is made up of 11 amino acids. General study findings and limits: In a largely white British group with more females than males, clonal diversity was possibly underestimated. Spike-specific TCR repertoires showed rising breadth and depth after two AZD1222 doses.

The input for sequencing was peripheral blood, taken 28 days after the second AZD1222 dose. This TCR was sampled from an adult who received the AZD1222 COVID-19 vaccine. This chain links TRBV28 with TRBJ1-5; D is undetermined. The CDR3 loop is CASSFVQPQHF. The CDR3 bases are TGTGCCAGCAGTTTTGTTCAGCCCCAGCATTTT.